These T cell receptor beta chains were read from a single sample in a study of human T cells and chemical hapten exposure. Using its own MiXCR run on the RACE reads, TCRdb lists one record per CDR3 protein. Of about 82,000 distinct CDR3 sequences listed, under 15% are singletons. This specimen was whole blood, taken in connection with sensitization to the hapten diphenylcyclopropenone (DPC). These TCRs come from a woman aged 45-65 years with alopecia areata. Some clones in this sample may be carry-over from other donors' samples. CDR3s include the opening cysteine and the closing phenylalanine or tryptophan. Each record gives: J gene, clone size, V gene, D gene, CDR3 protein, CDR3 DNA. D genes are given only for firm matches. Where a row states a size, it is once, few, many or the class of an expanded clone; other rows omit it.

J: TRBJ2-5
size: .
V: TRBV29-1
D: .
CDR3: CSVGMNGQETQYF
DNA: TGCAGCGTTGGAATGAATGGGCAAGAGACCCAGTACTTC

J: TRBJ1-1
size: .
V: TRBV5-1
D: .
CDR3: CASSPQSGNTEAFF
DNA: TGCGCCAGCAGCCCCCAAAGCGGGAACACTGAAGCTTTCTTT

J: TRBJ2-1
size: many
V: TRBV18
D: .
CDR3: CASSPPSQTTKQFF
DNA: TGTGCCAGCTCACCACCGAGTCAAACGACTAAGCAGTTCTTC

J: TRBJ2-1
size: many
V: TRBV12-3/TRBV12-4
D: .
CDR3: CASSLAALGIRDEQFF
DNA: TGTGCCAGCAGTTTAGCCGCATTGGGCATAAGGGATGAGCAGTTCTTC

J: TRBJ2-1
size: many
V: TRBV11-2
D: .
CDR3: CASSSPPDRTYNEQFF
DNA: TGTGCCAGCAGCTCTCCACCTGACAGGACCTACAATGAGCAGTTCTTC

J: TRBJ2-7
size: many
V: TRBV7-2
D: .
CDR3: CASSSSGYRGYEQYF
DNA: TGTGCCAGCAGCTCGTCCGGGTATCGGGGCTACGAGCAGTACTTC

J: TRBJ2-4
size: few
V: TRBV5-5
D: TRBD2
CDR3: CASSLTLAGGPVAKNIQYF
DNA: TGTGCCAGCAGCTTAACACTAGCGGGAGGCCCAGTAGCCAAAAACATTCAGTACTTC

J: TRBJ2-2
size: many
V: TRBV7-2
D: TRBD1
CDR3: CASSRSRDRGAGELFF
DNA: TGTGCCAGCAGCCGATCCCGGGACAGGGGCGCCGGGGAGCTGTTTTTT

J: TRBJ1-2
size: .
V: TRBV25-1
D: TRBD1
CDR3: CASSDPGTGNGGSEHHYGYTF
DNA: TGTGCCAGCAGTGATCCGGGGACAGGGAACGGCGGTTCCGAACATCACTATGGCTACACCTTC

J: TRBJ2-5
size: many
V: TRBV5-1
D: .
CDR3: CASSPGAQETQYF
DNA: TGCGCCAGCAGTCCCGGGGCCCAAGAGACCCAGTACTTC

J: TRBJ2-3
size: .
V: TRBV5-1
D: TRBD2
CDR3: CASSGTSSTDTQYF
DNA: TGCGCCAGCAGCGGGACTAGTTCCACAGATACGCAGTATTTT

J: TRBJ2-3
size: .
V: TRBV9
D: .
CDR3: CASSGDLPAMGQYF
DNA: TGTGCCAGCAGCGGAGACCTCCCAGCGATGGGCCAGTATTTT

J: TRBJ1-2
size: few
V: TRBV29-1
D: .
CDR3: CSVVQPNYGYTF
DNA: TGCAGCGTTGTACAGCCCAACTATGGCTACACCTTC